This passage covers 10 T cell receptor beta chains from one sample sequenced in a study of monozygotic twins with inflammatory bowel disease. From its re-call of the 5' RACE reads, TCRdb lists each CDR3 protein once, without DNA. The sample includes around 140,000 distinct CDR3 sequences. The sample taken for sequencing was blood. These receptors were obtained from a human donor with ulcerative colitis or Crohn's disease, or a healthy co-twin of an affected twin (not recorded which).

The chain has TRBV29-1 and TRBJ1-1; TCRdb picks TRBD1, but there is no DNA to check that call. CDR1 SQVTM and CDR2 ANQGSEA come from the germline V gene. The CDR3 totals 15 residues. This CDR3 is CSVVVEGISHTEAFF.

The gene calls are TRBV27 and TRBJ1-4; TCRdb picks TRBD1, but there is no DNA to check that call. The CDR3 runs to 13 residues. Germline V gene data show CDR1 as MNHEY and CDR2 as SMNVEV (reference sequence). The CDR3 loop reads CASSFMQGEKLFF. Drawing the rest from reference TRBV27 and TRBJ1-4, the complete variable domain is EAQVTQNPRYLITVTGKKLTVTCSQNMNHEYMSWYRQDPGLGLRQIYYSMNVEVTDKGDVPEGYKVSRKEKRNFPLILESPSPNQTSLYFCASSFMQGEKLFFGSGTQLSVL.

The chain joins TRBV6-5 to TRBJ2-7; TCRdb names TRBD2, which stays unverified in the absence of DNA. Germline assignment: CDR1 MNHEY and CDR2 SVGAGI. This CDR3 is 15 amino acids long. CDR3 protein: CASSYLSGMGHEQYF.

The genes are TRBV20-1 and TRBJ2-7. Per germline, CDR1 DFQATT and CDR2 SNEGSKA (reference sequence). The CDR3 loop spans 12 amino acids. CDR3 protein: CSAIRTPYEQYF.

The rearrangement uses TRBV7-3 and TRBJ2-3; absent DNA, TCRdb's TRBD1 call cannot be checked. The length of the CDR3 is 12 residues. In germline, CDR1 is SGHTA, CDR2 FQGTGA. CDR3 loop: CASSEDQGAQYF.

The V call is TRBV5-1, the J call TRBJ2-1. From germline, CDR1 is SGHRS and CDR2 YFSETQ. The CDR3 totals 14 residues. The CDR3 loop reads CASSFLEEYNEQFF.

The chain has TRBV11-3 and TRBJ2-1; TCRdb names TRBD2, which stays unverified in the absence of DNA. This CDR3 is 17 amino acids long. Germline V lookup: CDR1 SGHNT, CDR2 YENEEA. The CDR3 is CASSLGGGLAGEGEQFF.

The chain employs TRBV25-1 and TRBJ2-1; TCRdb gives TRBD2 as the D gene, but with no DNA this cannot be confirmed. Germline assignment: CDR1 MGHDK and CDR2 SYGVNS. The length of the CDR3 is 21 residues. The CDR3 loop reads CASSVTPGLAGVAVSYNEQFF.

The gene calls are TRBV5-1 and TRBJ2-1; the TRBD2 assignment by TCRdb is unverifiable without DNA. CDR3 length: 16 amino acids. CDR1 and CDR2 (germline): SGHRS, YFSETQ. The CDR3 region is CASSLTLAGGDNEQFF.

The chain carries TRBV29-1 and TRBJ1-2; lacking DNA, the TRBD1 call made by TCRdb goes unchecked. Germline lookup yields CDR1 SQVTM and CDR2 ANQGSEA. This CDR3 has 17 residues. The CDR3 sequence is CSVGSPTNDRAGYGYTF. Filled out from reference TRBV29-1 and TRBJ1-2, the complete variable domain reads SAVISQKPSRDICQRGTSLTIQCQVDSQVTMMFWYRQQPGQSLTLIATANQGSEATYESGFVIDKFPISRPNLTFSTLTVSNMSPEDSSIYLCSVGSPTNDRAGYGYTFGSGTRLTVV.